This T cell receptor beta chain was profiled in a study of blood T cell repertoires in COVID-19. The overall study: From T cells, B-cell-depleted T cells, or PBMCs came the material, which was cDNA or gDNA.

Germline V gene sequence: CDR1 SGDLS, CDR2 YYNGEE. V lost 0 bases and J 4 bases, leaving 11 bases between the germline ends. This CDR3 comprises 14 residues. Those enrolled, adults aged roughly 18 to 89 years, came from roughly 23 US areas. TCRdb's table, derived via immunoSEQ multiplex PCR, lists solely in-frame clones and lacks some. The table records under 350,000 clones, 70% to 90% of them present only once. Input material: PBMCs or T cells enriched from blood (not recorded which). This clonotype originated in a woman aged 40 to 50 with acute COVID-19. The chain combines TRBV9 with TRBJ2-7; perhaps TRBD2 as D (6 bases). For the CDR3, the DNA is TGTGCCAGCAGCGTAGAGCGGGCTGGGTACGAGCAGTACTTC. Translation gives CASSVERAGYEQYF. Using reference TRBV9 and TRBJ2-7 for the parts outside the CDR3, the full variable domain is DSGVTQTPKHLITATGQRVTLRCSPRSGDLSVYWYQQSLDQGLQFLIQYYNGEERAKGNILERFSAQQFPDLHSELNLSSLELGDSALYFCASSVERAGYEQYFGPGTRLTVT.